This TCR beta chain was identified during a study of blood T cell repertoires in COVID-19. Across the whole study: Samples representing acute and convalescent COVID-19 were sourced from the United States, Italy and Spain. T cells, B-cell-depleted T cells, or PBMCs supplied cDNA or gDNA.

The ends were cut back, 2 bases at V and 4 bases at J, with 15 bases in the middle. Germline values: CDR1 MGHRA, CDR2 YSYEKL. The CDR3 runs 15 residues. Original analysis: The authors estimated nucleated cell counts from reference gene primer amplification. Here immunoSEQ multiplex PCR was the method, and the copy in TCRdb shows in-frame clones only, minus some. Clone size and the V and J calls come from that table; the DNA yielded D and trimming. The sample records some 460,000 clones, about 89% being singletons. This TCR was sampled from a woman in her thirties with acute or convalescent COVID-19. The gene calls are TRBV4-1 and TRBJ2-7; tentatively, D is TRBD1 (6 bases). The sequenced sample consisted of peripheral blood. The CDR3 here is CASSQLLGGSYEQYF. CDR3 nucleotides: TGCGCCAGCAGCCAACTCTTAGGGGGTTCTTACGAGCAGTACTTC.